Listed below are T cell receptor beta chains from one sample, sequenced in a study of T cells in narcolepsy. The repertoire was sequenced with immunoSEQ multiplex PCR; TCRdb's copy has only in-frame clones and lacks some. The sample yields some 30,000 clones, roughly nine tenths seen once. The material sequenced was CD45RA- memory CD4+ T cells from PBMCs. These receptors originate from a human donor with narcolepsy. Each CDR3 is given with its conserved first and last residue. The D gene is left open where the match is weak. Clone size is not always given. Where it is, it says once, few, many or a class for expanded clones.

V gene	clone size	D gene	J gene	CDR3 protein	CDR3 DNA
TRBV10-3	-	-	TRBJ1-3	CAISSGRGGSGNTIYF	TGTGCCATCAGTTCCGGACGGGGAGGATCTGGAAACACCATATATTTT
TRBV6-1	once	-	TRBJ1-2	CASSDSGVANYGYTF	TGTGCCAGCAGTGATTCGGGGGTCGCTAACTATGGCTACACCTTC
TRBV13	-	-	TRBJ1-2	CASSPGSYGYTF	TGTGCCAGCAGTCCGGGGTCTTATGGCTACACCTTC
TRBV6-1	few	TRBD2	TRBJ2-5	CASSAGGSQETQYF	TGTGCCAGCAGTGCCGGCGGGAGTCAAGAGACCCAGTACTTC
TRBV27	-	-	TRBJ1-1	CASSLEAGTEAFF	TGTGCCAGCAGCCTGGAAGCAGGGACTGAAGCTTTCTTT
TRBV2	few	TRBD2	TRBJ2-5	CASGGGTQYF	TGTGCCAGCGGCGGGGGGACCCAGTACTTC
TRBV15	-	-	TRBJ1-2	CATSRGVYGYTF	TGTGCCACCAGCAGAGGAGTCTATGGCTACACCTTC
TRBV5-1	-	TRBD2	TRBJ2-7	CASSLLAGGRFEQYF	TGCGCCAGCAGCTTGCTAGCGGGGGGGCGGTTCGAGCAGTACTTC
TRBV5-1	-	TRBD2	TRBJ2-3	CASSPLAESTDTQYF	TGCGCCAGCAGCCCCCTAGCGGAAAGCACAGATACGCAGTATTTT
TRBV27	-	TRBD1	TRBJ1-1	CASSFADRGNTEAFF	TGTGCCAGCAGTTTTGCGGACAGGGGGAACACTGAAGCTTTCTTT
TRBV20-1	-	TRBD2	TRBJ2-7	CSASRGDEQYF	TGCAGTGCTTCGCGGGGGGACGAGCAGTACTTC
TRBV18	-	TRBD1	TRBJ2-1	CASSPPGQSSYNEQFF	TGTGCCAGCTCACCACCGGGACAGAGCTCCTACAATGAGCAGTTCTTC
TRBV5-8	-	TRBD2	TRBJ2-5	CASRLAGGYQETQYF	TGTGCCAGCAGGTTAGCGGGGGGCTATCAAGAGACCCAGTACTTC
TRBV7-2	few	-	TRBJ1-5	CASSLNGQPYSNQPQHF	TGTGCCAGCAGCCTGAACGGACAGCCTTATAGCAATCAGCCCCAGCATTTT
TRBV18	once	TRBD1	TRBJ1-4	CASSPGTGLNEKLFF	TGTGCCAGCTCACCCGGGACAGGCCTTAATGAAAAACTGTTTTTT
TRBV2	once	-	TRBJ2-5	CASSEQQTQETQYF	TGTGCCAGCAGTGAGCAGCAGACACAAGAGACCCAGTACTTC
TRBV7-7	-	-	TRBJ2-6	CASSPGSGANVLTF	TGTGCCAGCAGCCCCGGCTCTGGGGCCAACGTCCTGACTTTC
TRBV2	-	TRBD1	TRBJ1-4	CASSSGGTGGEKLFF	TGTGCCAGCAGCTCAGGTGGGACAGGGGGTGAAAAACTGTTTTTT
TRBV7-9	-	-	TRBJ2-2	CASSTQEIGGELFF	TGTGCCAGCAGCACTCAAGAGATAGGGGGGGAGCTGTTTTTT
TRBV25-1	-	-	TRBJ1-2	CASSESDYYGYTF	TGTGCCAGCAGTGAATCTGACTACTATGGCTACACCTTC
TRBV5-6	-	-	TRBJ1-5	CASGLSGSNQPQHF	TGTGCCAGCGGGCTGTCAGGCAGCAATCAGCCCCAGCATTTT
TRBV5-1	-	-	TRBJ1-4	CASSPTDPTNEKLFF	TGCGCCAGCAGCCCCACAGATCCAACTAATGAAAAACTGTTTTTT
TRBV4-1	-	-	TRBJ2-3	CASSPGPLRTTDTQYF	TGCGCCAGCAGCCCTGGACCACTACGAACCACAGATACGCAGTATTTT
TRBV29-1	-	-	TRBJ1-1	CSVEEEPNTEAFF	TGCAGCGTTGAAGAGGAACCGAACACTGAAGCTTTCTTT
TRBV6-5	-	-	TRBJ2-3	CASSRQTGGTDTQYF	TGTGCCAGCAGTCGACAAACTGGGGGGACAGATACGCAGTATTTT
TRBV6-1	-	TRBD2	TRBJ2-1	CAIGTSGDYNEQFF	TGTGCCATCGGGACTAGCGGGGACTACAATGAGCAGTTCTTC
TRBV18	-	TRBD1	TRBJ2-7	CASSPQTGGERYEQYF	TGTGCCAGCTCACCCCAGACAGGGGGCGAAAGGTACGAGCAGTACTTC
TRBV7-8	-	-	TRBJ2-1	CASSLGRDREQFF	TGTGCCAGCAGCTTAGGGAGGGATAGGGAGCAGTTCTTC
TRBV19	few	-	TRBJ1-3	CASRPGSDSGNTIYF	TGTGCCAGTCGTCCGGGGTCCGACTCTGGAAACACCATATATTTT
TRBV5-1	-	-	TRBJ2-3	CASSLEDFTDTQYF	TGCGCCAGCAGCTTGGAGGATTTCACAGATACGCAGTATTTT
TRBV20-1	-	-	TRBJ1-1	CSARWGTEAFF	TGCAGTGCTAGATGGGGGACTGAAGCTTTCTTT
TRBV18	-	-	TRBJ2-5	CASSPPTRETQYF	TGTGCCAGCTCACCACCGACCAGAGAGACCCAGTACTTC
TRBV4-2	-	-	TRBJ2-5	CASSQSSRETQYF	TGTGCCAGCAGCCAATCTAGTCGTGAGACCCAGTACTTC
TRBV19	-	-	TRBJ1-2	CASSIMDSPYGYTF	TGTGCCAGTAGTATCATGGACAGCCCCTATGGCTACACCTTC
TRBV6-1	-	-	TRBJ2-1	CASRRGPTYNEQFF	TGTGCCAGCAGGCGGGGGCCTACCTACAATGAGCAGTTCTTC
TRBV2	-	-	TRBJ1-2	CASSEESGLDYTF	TGTGCCAGCAGTGAAGAGTCGGGGTTGGACTACACCTTC
TRBV19	-	-	TRBJ1-2	CASSMTAYGYTF	TGTGCCAGTAGTATGACCGCCTATGGCTACACCTTC
TRBV5-1	-	-	TRBJ2-3	CASSIQGMITDTQYF	TGCGCCAGCAGCATCCAGGGTATGATCACAGATACGCAGTATTTT
TRBV28	-	TRBD1	TRBJ2-5	CASSFLGTGIQETQYF	TGTGCCAGCAGTTTCCTGGGGACAGGAATCCAAGAGACCCAGTACTTC
TRBV19	few	TRBD1	TRBJ2-3	CASSSPTGSSDTQYF	TGTGCCAGTAGTTCTCCGACAGGGAGTTCAGATACGCAGTATTTT
TRBV7-9	-	-	TRBJ1-1	CASSLLGDTEAFF	TGTGCCAGCAGCTTACTCGGGGACACTGAAGCTTTCTTT
TRBV4-1	-	-	TRBJ1-6	CASSQEQRQLGSSYNSPLHF	TGCGCCAGCAGCCAGGAGCAGAGGCAATTGGGGTCCTCCTATAATTCACCCCTCCACTTT
TRBV5-1	-	-	TRBJ1-4	CASSLELGDEKLFF	TGCGCCAGCAGCTTGGAGTTGGGGGATGAAAAACTGTTTTTT
TRBV4-1	-	-	TRBJ1-4	CASSPRDMNEKLFF	TGCGCCAGCAGCCCCCGGGACATGAATGAAAAACTGTTTTTT
TRBV5-1	-	-	TRBJ2-5	CASSLGSTPGKTQYF	TGCGCCAGCAGCTTGGGCTCAACCCCGGGGAAGACCCAGTACTTC
TRBV5-1	-	-	TRBJ1-6	CASSLGRQTNSPLHF	TGCGCCAGCAGCTTGGGGAGACAGACAAATTCACCCCTCCACTTT
TRBV25-1	-	TRBD1	TRBJ1-1	CASTFGTGAEAFF	TGTGCCAGTACTTTCGGGACAGGGGCTGAAGCTTTCTTT
TRBV12-1	-	-	TRBJ2-1	CASSHGLARNEQFF	TGTGCCAGCAGCCATGGACTAGCTAGGAATGAGCAGTTCTTC
TRBV6-5	few	-	TRBJ1-1	CASSYSKQPGAEAFF	TGTGCCAGCAGTTACTCGAAACAGCCGGGCGCTGAAGCTTTCTTT
TRBV4-2	-	TRBD1	TRBJ2-6	CASSRGQGSSGANVLTF	TGTGCCAGCAGCCGGGGACAGGGAAGCTCTGGGGCCAACGTCCTGACTTTC
TRBV6-5	once	TRBD1	TRBJ2-7	CASSVGTEIYEQYF	TGTGCCAGCAGTGTCGGGACAGAGATCTACGAGCAGTACTTC
TRBV6-6	-	TRBD2	TRBJ2-1	CASSYGTSGANEQFF	TGTGCCAGCAGTTACGGGACTAGCGGTGCCAATGAGCAGTTCTTC
TRBV18	-	TRBD1	TRBJ1-1	CASSPLLDRGAFF	TGTGCCAGCTCACCCCTTCTGGACAGGGGAGCTTTCTTT
TRBV19	-	TRBD1	TRBJ1-2	CASTPDREVGGYTF	TGTGCCAGTACCCCGGACAGGGAAGTTGGTGGCTACACCTTC
TRBV6-1	-	-	TRBJ2-3	CASSDPHLKADTQYF	TGTGCCAGCTCGGACCCTCATCTGAAAGCAGATACGCAGTATTTT
TRBV7-9	-	-	TRBJ2-1	CASSFQGDEQFF	TGTGCCAGCAGCTTCCAGGGCGATGAGCAGTTCTTC
TRBV5-1	-	-	TRBJ2-5	CASSLGRGGNQETQYF	TGCGCCAGCAGCTTGGGGAGGGGCGGGAACCAAGAGACCCAGTACTTC